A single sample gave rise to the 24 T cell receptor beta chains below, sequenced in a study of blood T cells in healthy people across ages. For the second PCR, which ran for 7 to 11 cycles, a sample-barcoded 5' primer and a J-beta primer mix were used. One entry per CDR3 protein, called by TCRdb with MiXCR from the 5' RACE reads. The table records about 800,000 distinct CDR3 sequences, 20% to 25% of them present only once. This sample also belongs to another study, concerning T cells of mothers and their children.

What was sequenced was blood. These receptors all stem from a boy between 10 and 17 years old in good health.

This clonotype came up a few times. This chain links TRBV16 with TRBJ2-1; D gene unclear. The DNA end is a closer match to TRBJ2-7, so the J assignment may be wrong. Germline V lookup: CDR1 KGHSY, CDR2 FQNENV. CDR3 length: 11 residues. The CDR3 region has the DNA TGTGCCAGCAGCCAATTGTATGTGCAGTACTTC. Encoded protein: CASSQLYVQYF.

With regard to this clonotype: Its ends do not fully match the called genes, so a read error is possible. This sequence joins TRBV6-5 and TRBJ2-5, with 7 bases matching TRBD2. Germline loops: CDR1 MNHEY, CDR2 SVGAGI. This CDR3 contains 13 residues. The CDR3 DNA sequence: TGTGCCAGCAGTTACGGGAGGGCCTACGAGCAGTGCTTC. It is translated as CASSYGRAYEQCF.

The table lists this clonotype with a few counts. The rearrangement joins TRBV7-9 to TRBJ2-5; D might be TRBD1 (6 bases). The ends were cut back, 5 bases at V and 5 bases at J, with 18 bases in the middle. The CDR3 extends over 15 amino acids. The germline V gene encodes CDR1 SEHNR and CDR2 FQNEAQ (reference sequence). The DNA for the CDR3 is TGTGCCAGCAGCCTCCGGGGACAAGGGTCGGAGACCCAGTACTTC. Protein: CASSLRGQGSETQYF.

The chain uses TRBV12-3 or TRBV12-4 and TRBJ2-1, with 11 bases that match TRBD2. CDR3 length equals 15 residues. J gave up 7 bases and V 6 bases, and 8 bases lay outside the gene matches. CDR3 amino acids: CASSLSGGAVNEQFF. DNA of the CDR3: TGTGCCAGCAGCCTTAGCGGGGGGGCAGTAAATGAGCAGTTCTTC.

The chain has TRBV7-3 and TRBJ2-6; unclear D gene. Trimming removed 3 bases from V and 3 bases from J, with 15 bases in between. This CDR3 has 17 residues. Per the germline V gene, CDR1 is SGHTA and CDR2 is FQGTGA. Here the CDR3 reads CASSFTTADGGANVLTF. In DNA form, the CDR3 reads TGTGCCAGCAGCTTCACCACTGCGGACGGTGGGGCCAACGTCCTGACTTTC.

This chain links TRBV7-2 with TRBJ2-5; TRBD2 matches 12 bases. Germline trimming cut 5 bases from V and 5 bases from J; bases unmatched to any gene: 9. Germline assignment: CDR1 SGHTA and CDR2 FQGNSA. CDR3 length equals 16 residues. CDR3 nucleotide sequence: TGTGCCAGCAGCCTATCTAGCGGGGGGGCCGGGGAGACCCAGTACTTC. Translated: CASSLSSGGAGETQYF.

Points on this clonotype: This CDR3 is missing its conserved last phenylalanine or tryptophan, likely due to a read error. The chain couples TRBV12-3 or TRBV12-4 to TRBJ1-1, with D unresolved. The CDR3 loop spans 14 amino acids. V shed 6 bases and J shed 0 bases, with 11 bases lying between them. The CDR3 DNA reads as TGTGCCAGCAGCTTGAGGGCCATGAACACTGAAGCTTTCCTT. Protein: CASSLRAMNTEAFL.

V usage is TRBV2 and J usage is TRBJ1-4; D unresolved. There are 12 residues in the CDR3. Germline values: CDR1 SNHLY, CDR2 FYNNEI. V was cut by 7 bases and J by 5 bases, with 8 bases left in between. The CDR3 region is CASMGRNEKLFF. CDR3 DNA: TGTGCCAGCATGGGCCGGAATGAAAAACTGTTTTTT.

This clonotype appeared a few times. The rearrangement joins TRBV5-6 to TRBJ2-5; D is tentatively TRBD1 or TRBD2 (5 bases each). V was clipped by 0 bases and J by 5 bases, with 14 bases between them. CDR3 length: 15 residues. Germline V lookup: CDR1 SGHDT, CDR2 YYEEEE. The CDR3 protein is CASSLGKGRGETQYF. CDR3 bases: TGTGCCAGCAGCTTGGGAAAGGGGCGAGGGGAGACCCAGTACTTC.

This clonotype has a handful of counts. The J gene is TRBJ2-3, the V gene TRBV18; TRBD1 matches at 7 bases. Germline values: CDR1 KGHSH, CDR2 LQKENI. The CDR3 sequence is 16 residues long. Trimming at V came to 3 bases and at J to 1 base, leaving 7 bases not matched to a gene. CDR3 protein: CASSPRRTGGTDTQYF. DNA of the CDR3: TGTGCCAGCTCACCCCGGCGCACAGGGGGCACAGATACGCAGTATTTT.

The CDR3 protein is CASSLGQLSSGNTIYF. As DNA, the CDR3 is TGTGCCAGCAGTTTGGGACAGCTGAGCTCTGGAAACACCATATATTTT. This chain uses TRBV11-2 with TRBJ1-3; TRBD1 agrees at 7 bases. Germline-derived CDR1 and CDR2 are SGHAT and FQNNGV. The length of the CDR3 is 16 residues. J gave up 0 bases and V 6 bases, and 8 bases lay outside the gene matches.

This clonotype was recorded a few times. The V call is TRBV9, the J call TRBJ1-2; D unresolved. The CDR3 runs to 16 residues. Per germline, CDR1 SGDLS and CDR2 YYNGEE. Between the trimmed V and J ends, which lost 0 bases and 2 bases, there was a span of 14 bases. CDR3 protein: CASSVGWLAENYGYTF. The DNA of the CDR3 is TGTGCCAGCAGCGTAGGTTGGTTGGCGGAAAACTATGGCTACACCTTC.

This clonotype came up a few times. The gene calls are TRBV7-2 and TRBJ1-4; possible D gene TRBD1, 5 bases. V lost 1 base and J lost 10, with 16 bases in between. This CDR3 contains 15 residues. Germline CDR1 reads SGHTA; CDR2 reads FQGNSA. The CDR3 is CASSLEGARVGKLFF. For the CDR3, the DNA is TGTGCCAGCAGCTTAGAAGGGGCCCGGGTCGGAAAACTGTTTTTT.

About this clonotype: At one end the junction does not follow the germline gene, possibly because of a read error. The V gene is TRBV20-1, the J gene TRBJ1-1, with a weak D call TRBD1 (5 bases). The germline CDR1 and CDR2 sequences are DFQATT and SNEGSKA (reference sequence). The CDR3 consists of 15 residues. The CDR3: CGAPPGHGKNTEAFF. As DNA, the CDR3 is TGCGGTGCTCCTCCAGGGCACGGGAAGAACACTGAAGCTTTCTTT.

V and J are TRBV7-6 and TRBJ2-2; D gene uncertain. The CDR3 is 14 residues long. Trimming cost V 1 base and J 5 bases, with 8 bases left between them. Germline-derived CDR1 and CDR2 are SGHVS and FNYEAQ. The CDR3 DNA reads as TGTGCCAGCAGCTTAGGAGTAGCTACCGGGGAGCTGTTTTTT. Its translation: CASSLGVATGELFF. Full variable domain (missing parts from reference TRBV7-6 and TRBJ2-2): GAGVSQSPRYKVTKRGQDVALRCDPISGHVSLYWYRQALGQGPEFLTYFNYEAQQDKSGLPNDRFSAERPEGSISTLTIQRTEQRDSAMYRCASSLGVATGELFFGEGSRLTVL.

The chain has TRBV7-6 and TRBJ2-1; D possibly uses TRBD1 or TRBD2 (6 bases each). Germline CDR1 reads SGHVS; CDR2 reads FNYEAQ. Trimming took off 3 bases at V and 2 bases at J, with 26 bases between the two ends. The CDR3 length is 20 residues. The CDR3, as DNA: TGTGCCAGCAGCTTCGTTAGGTTGTCCACTGTAGGGGGGACCTACAATGAGCAGTTCTTC. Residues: CASSFVRLSTVGGTYNEQFF.

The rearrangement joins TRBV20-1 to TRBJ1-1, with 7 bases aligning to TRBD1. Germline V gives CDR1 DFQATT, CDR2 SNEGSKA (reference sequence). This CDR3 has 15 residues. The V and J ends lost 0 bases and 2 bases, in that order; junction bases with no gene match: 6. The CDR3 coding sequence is TGCAGTGCTAGAGAGTCCGGGACAGTCAACACTGAAGCTTTCTTT. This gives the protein CSARESGTVNTEAFF.

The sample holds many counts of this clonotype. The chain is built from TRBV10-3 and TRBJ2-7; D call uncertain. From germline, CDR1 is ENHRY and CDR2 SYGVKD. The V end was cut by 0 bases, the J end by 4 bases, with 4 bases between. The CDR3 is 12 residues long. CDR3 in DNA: TGTGCCATCAGTGAGTCGGGTTACGAGCAGTACTTC. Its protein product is CAISESGYEQYF.

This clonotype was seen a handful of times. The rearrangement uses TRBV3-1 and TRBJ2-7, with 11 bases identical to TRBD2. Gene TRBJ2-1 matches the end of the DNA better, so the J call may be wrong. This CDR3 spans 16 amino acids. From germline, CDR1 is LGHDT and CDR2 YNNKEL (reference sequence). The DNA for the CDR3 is TGTGCCAGCAGCCGCGTCACTAGCGGGAGTTACAATGAGCAGTTCTTC. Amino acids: CASSRVTSGSYNEQFF.

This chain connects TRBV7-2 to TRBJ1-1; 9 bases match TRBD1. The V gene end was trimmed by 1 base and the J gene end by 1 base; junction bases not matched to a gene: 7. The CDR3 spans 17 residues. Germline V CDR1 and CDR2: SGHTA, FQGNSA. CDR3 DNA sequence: TGTGCCAGCAGCTTAGGGGGACAGGGAATGGGGAACACTGAAGCTTTCTTT. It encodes CASSLGGQGMGNTEAFF.

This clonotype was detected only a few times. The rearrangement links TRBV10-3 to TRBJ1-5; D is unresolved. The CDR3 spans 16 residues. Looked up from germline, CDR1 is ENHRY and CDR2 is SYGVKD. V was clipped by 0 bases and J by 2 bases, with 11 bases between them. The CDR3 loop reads CAISESRVTGNQPQHF. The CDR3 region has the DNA TGTGCCATCAGTGAGTCGCGGGTCACCGGCAATCAGCCCCAGCATTTT.

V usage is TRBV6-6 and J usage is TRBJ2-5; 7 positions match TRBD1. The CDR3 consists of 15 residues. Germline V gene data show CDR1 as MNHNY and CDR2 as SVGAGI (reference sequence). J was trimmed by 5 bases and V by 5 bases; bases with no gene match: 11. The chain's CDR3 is CASSRRQGVEETQYF. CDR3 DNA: TGTGCCAGCAGTCGCCGACAGGGTGTGGAGGAGACCCAGTACTTC.

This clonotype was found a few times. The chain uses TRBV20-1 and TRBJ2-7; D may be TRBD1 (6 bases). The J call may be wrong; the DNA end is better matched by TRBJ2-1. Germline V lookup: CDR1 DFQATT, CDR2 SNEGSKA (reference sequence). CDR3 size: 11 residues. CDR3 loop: CSAEDRSEQFF. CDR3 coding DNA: TGCAGTGCTGAGGACAGAAGTGAGCAGTTCTTC.

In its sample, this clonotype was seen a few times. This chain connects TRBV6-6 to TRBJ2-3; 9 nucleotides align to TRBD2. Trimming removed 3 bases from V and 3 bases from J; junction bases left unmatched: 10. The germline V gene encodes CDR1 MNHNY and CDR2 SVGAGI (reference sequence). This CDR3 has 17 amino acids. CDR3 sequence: CASSYLAGKRGTDTQYF. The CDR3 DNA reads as TGTGCCAGCAGTTATCTAGCGGGGAAGAGAGGAACAGATACGCAGTATTTT.